This section outlines one T cell receptor (beta chain) sequence together with its context. Sequencing used immunoSEQ multiplex PCR; TCRdb keeps in-frame clones, though not all of them. The data contain about 26,000 clones, less than 80% of them singletons. Trimming stripped 2 bases from V and 2 bases from J, with 2 bases between. Germline lookup yields CDR1 ENHRY and CDR2 SYGVKD. The CDR3 is made up of 12 amino acids. This sample was taken from a study of immune evolution from preneoplasia to lung adenocarcinoma. Between the mid-2010s and the late 2010s, patients underwent resection in Japan or China.

The origin of this receptor is a person in their sixties with invasive lung adenocarcinoma. Some clones in this sample may be carry-over from other donors' samples. The sequencing input was FFPE invasive lung adenocarcinoma tissue. The rearrangement uses TRBV10-3 and TRBJ2-3, with D unresolved. CDR3 in DNA: TGTGCCATCAGTGAGAACACAGATACGCAGTATTTT. Protein: CAISENTDTQYF.